This T cell receptor beta chain was retrieved from a study of shared clonotypes between healthy human individuals. Several immunoSEQ 96-well plates shared each subset's DNA, each plate a replicate. PCR replicates from unsorted PBMC used 250 to 300 ng DNA, and this amount was some 30,000 T cell genomes. Under the authors' procedure: Quality scores were absent from the junction-only immunoSEQ sequences, so filtering differed. The data were produced by immunoSEQ multiplex PCR, yet TCRdb's version contains in-frame clones alone and is incomplete. That table supplies the V and J calls and clone size; D and trimming were determined from the DNA. The table includes some 500,000 clones, over 60% detected once. Broader study findings: Limited genetic and exposure-history diversity came from having few donors.

J lost 2 bases, V lost 4 bases, and 2 bases had no gene match. Per germline, CDR1 SQVTM and CDR2 ANQGSEA. The CDR3 is made up of 14 amino acids. As concerns this clone: The antigen is undetermined.

The chain combines TRBV29-1 with TRBJ2-1, with 10 bases identical to TRBD2. The sequence was collected from a woman in her forties in good health. Some clones in this sample may be carry-over from other donors' samples. The sequencing sample was made of PBMCs. CDR3 protein: CSVGTSGAYNEQFF. Here the CDR3 DNA reads TGCAGCGTTGGAACTAGCGGGGCCTACAATGAGCAGTTCTTC.